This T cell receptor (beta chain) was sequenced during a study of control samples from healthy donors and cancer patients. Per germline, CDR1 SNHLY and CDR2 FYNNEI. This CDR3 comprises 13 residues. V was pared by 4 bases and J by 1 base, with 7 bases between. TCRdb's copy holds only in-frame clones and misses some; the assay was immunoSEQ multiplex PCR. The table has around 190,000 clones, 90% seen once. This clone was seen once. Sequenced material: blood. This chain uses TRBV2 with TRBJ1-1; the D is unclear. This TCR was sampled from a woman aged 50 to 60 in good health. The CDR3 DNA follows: TGTGCCAGCAGTGGACGACAGAACACTGAAGCTTTCTTT. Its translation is CASSGRQNTEAFF.